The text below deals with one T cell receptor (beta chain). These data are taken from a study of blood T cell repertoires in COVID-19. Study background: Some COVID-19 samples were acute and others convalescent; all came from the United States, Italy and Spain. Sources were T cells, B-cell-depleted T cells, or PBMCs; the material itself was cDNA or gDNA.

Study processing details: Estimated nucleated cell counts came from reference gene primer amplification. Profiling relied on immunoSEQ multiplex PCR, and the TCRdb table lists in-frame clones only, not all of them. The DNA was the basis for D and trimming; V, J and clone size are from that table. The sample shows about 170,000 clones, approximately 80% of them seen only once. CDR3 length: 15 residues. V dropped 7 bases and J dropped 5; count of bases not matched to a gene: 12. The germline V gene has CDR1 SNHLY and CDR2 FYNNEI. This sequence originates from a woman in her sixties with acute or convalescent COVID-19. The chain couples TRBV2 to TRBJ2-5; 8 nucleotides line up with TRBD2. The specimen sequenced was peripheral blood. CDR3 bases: TGTGCCAGCACCGAAGCTGGGGTAGCGGGGGAGACCCAGTACTTC. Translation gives CASTEAGVAGETQYF. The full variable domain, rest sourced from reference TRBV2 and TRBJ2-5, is EPEVTQTPSHQVTQMGQEVILRCVPISNHLYFYWYRQILGQKVEFLVSFYNNEISEKSEIFDDQFSVERPDGSNFTLKIRSTKLEDSAMYFCASTEAGVAGETQYFGPGTRLLVL.